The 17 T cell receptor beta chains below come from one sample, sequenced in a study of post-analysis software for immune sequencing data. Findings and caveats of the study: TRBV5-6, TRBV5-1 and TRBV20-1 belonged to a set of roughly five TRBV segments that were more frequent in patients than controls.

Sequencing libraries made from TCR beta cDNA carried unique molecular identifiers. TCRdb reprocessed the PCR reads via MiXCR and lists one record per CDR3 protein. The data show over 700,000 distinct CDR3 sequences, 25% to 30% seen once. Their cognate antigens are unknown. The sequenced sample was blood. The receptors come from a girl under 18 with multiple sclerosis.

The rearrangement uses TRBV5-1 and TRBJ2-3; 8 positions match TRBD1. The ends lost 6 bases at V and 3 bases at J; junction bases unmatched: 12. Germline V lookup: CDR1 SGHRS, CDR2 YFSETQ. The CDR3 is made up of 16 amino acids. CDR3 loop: CASNHRQGTGTDTQYF. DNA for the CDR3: TGCGCCAGCAACCACAGACAGGGGACGGGGACAGATACGCAGTATTTT.

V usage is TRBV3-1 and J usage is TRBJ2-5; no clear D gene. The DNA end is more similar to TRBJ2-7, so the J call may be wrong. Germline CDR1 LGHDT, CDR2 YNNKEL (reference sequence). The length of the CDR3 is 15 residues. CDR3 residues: CASSRALVGESEQYF. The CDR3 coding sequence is TGTGCCAGCAGCCGCGCTTTGGTGGGCGAAAGCGAGCAGTACTTC.

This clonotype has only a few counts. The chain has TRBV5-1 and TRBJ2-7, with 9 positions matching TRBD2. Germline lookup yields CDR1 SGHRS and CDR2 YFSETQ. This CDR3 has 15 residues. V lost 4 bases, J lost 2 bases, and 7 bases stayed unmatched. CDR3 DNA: TGCGCCAGCAGCAGAGTAGCGGGAGAGCCCTACGAGCAGTACTTC. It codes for CASSRVAGEPYEQYF.

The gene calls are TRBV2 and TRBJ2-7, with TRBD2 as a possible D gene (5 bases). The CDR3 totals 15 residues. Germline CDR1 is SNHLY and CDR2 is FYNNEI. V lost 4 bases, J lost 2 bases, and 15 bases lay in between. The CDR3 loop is CASSVGAVPPYEQYF. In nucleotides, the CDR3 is TGTGCCAGCAGTGTGGGAGCGGTACCCCCCTACGAGCAGTACTTC.

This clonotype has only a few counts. CDR3 in amino acids: CSVEGNWLATRRDTQYF. The DNA of the CDR3 is TGCAGCGTTGAAGGCAACTGGCTAGCGACAAGACGGGATACGCAGTATTTT. The chain joins TRBV29-1 to TRBJ2-3; D might be TRBD2 (6 bases). Germline V gives CDR1 SQVTM, CDR2 ANQGSEA. Trimming left V 1 base short and J 6 bases short, with 23 bases between. The CDR3 is 17 residues long.

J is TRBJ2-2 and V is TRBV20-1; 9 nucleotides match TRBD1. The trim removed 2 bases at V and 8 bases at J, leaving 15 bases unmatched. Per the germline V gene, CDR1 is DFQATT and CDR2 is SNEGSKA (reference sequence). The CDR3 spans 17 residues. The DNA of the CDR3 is TGCAGTGCTAGACAATTACGGGACAGGGATCCCAGGGGGGAGCTGTTTTTT. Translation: CSARQLRDRDPRGELFF.

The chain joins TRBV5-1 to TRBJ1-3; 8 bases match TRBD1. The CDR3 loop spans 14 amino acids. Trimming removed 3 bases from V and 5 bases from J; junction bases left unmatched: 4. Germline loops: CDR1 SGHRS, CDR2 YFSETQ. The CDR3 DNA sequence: TGCGCCAGCAGCTCCACAGGGGGACGAAACACCATATATTTT. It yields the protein CASSSTGGRNTIYF. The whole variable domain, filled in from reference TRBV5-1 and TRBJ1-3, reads KAGVTQTPRYLIKTRGQQVTLSCSPISGHRSVSWYQQTPGQGLQFLFEYFSETQRNKGNFPGRFSGRQFSNSRSEMNVSTLELGDSALYLCASSSTGGRNTIYFGEGSWLTVV.

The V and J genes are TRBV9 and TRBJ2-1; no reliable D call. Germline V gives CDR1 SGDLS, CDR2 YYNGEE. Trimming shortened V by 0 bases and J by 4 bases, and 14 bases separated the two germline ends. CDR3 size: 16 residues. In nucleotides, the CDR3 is TGTGCCAGCAGCGTAGCCCCTTCAGGTTTGTACAATGAGCAGTTCTTC. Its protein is CASSVAPSGLYNEQFF.

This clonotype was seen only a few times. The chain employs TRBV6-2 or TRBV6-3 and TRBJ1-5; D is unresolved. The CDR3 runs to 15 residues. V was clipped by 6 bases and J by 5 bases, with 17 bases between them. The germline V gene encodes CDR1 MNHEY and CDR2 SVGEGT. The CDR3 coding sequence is TGTGCCAGCAGCACCAGACGGCTAGGCGATCAGCCCCAGCATTTT. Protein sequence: CASSTRRLGDQPQHF.

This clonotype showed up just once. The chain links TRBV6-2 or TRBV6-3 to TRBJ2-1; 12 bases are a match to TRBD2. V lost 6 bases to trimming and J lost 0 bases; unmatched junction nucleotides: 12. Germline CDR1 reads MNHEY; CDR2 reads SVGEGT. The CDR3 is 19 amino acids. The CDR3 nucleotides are TGTGCCAGCAGGCACAATCTAGCGGGAGGGGGTCCCTCCTACAATGAGCAGTTCTTC. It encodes CASRHNLAGGGPSYNEQFF.

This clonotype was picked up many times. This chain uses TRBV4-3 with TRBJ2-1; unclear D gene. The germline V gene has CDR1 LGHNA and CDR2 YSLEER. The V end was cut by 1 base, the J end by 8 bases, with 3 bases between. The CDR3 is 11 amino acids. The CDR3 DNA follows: TGCGCCAGCAGCCAAGGCTATGAGCAGTTCTTC. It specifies CASSQGYEQFF.

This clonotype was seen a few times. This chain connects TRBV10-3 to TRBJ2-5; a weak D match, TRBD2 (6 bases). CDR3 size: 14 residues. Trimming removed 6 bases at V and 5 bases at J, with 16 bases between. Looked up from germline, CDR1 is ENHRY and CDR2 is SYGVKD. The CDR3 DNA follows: TGTGCCATCAGCCCGGGAGTATTGGGGGAGACCCAGTACTTC. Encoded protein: CAISPGVLGETQYF.

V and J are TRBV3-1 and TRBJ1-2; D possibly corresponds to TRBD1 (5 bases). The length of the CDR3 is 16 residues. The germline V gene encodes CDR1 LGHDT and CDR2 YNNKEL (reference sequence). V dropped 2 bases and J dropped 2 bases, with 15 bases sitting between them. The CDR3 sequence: CASSQRGRESNYGYTF. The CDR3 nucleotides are TGTGCCAGCAGCCAAAGGGGACGGGAATCCAACTATGGCTACACCTTC. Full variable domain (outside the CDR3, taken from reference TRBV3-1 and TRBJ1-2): DTAVSQTPKYLVTQMGNDKSIKCEQNLGHDTMYWYKQDSKKFLKIMFSYNNKELIINETVPNRFSPKSPDKAHLNLHINSLELGDSAVYFCASSQRGRESNYGYTFGSGTRLTVV.

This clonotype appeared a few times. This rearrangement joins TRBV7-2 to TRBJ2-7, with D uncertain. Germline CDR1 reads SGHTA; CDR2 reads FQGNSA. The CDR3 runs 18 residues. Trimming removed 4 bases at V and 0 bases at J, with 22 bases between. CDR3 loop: CASSSLGVSTQRSYEQYF. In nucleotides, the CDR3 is TGTGCCAGCAGCTCCCTAGGTGTCTCTACACAGCGCTCCTACGAGCAGTACTTC.

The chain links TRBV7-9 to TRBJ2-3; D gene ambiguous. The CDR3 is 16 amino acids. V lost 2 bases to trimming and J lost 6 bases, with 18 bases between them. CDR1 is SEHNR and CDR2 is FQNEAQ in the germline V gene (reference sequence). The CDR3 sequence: CASSLYAARRDDTQYF. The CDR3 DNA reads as TGTGCCAGCAGCTTATATGCAGCCCGCCGCGACGATACGCAGTATTTT.

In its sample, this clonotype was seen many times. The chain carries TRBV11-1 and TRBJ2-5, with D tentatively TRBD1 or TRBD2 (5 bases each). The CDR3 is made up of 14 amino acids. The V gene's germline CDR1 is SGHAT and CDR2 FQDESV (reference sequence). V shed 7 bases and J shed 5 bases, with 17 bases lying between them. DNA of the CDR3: TGTGCCAGCACCTCGAGGGGTTTAGGGGAGACCCAGTACTTC. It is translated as CASTSRGLGETQYF.

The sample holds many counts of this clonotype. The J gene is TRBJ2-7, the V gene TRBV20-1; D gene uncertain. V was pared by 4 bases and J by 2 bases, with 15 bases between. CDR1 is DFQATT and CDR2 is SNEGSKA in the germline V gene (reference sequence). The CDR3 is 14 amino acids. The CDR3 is CSATDPFSPYEQYF. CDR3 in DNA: TGCAGTGCTACAGACCCCTTTTCACCCTACGAGCAGTACTTC.